Listed here are 27 T cell receptor beta chains from one sample, sequenced in a study of Ad26.COV2.S vaccination and SARS-CoV-2 variants. The protocol was immunoSEQ multiplex PCR, while the TCRdb copy is restricted to in-frame clones and leaves out a portion. The sample contains about 350,000 clones, roughly 94% of which appear only once. The input for sequencing was peripheral blood, taken after recovery from COVID-19. These TCRs come from a human donor who had recovered from COVID-19.

V gene TRBV3-1 (or the pseudogene TRBV3-2) combines with J gene TRBJ1-5; D possibly corresponds to TRBD1 (5 bases). The CDR3 runs to 14 residues. Trimming cost V 1 base and J 6 bases, with 10 bases left between them. Germline V gives CDR1 LGHDT, CDR2 YNNKEL (reference sequence). CDR3 coding DNA: TGTGCCAGCAGCCAAGGGGGCGCGGGTCAGCCCCAGCATTTT. Encoded protein: CASSQGGAGQPQHF.

A single count supports this clone. CDR3 protein: CASSPQGGSEQYF. CDR3 sequence (DNA): TGTGCCAGCAGCCCCCAGGGGGGAAGCGAGCAGTACTTC. The V call is TRBV7-6, the J call TRBJ2-7, with a possible D match to TRBD1 (7 bases). V was trimmed by 5 bases and J by 6 bases, leaving 14 bases between them. The CDR3 sequence is 13 residues long. Germline-derived CDR1 and CDR2 are SGHVS and FNYEAQ.

V and J are TRBV7-9 and TRBJ1-1; 10 nucleotides match TRBD1. The junction had 8 bases not matched to a gene; V was cut back by 4 bases and J by 3 bases. Germline loops: CDR1 SEHNR, CDR2 FQNEAQ (reference sequence). CDR3 length equals 16 residues. DNA for the CDR3: TGTGCCAGCAGCTCAAGACAGGGGGCGGGGGACACTGAAGCTTTCTTT. This codes for CASSSRQGAGDTEAFF.

This clone was seen a single time. The V and J genes are TRBV7-9 and TRBJ1-5; 7 nucleotides match TRBD1. This CDR3 comprises 14 residues. CDR1 is SEHNR and CDR2 is FQNEAQ in the germline V gene (reference sequence). Losses at the gene ends were 5 bases for V and 2 bases for J; bases not matched to a gene: 3. CDR3 coding DNA: TGTGCCAGCAGCCACAGGGGCGGCAATCAGCCCCAGCATTTT. Amino acids: CASSHRGGNQPQHF.

V and J are TRBV9 and TRBJ1-6; D unresolved. Per the germline V gene, CDR1 is SGDLS and CDR2 is YYNGEE. This CDR3 is built from 14 residues. The germline V and J ends were trimmed by 6 bases and 9 bases, with 16 bases remaining between them. The CDR3 region has the DNA TGTGCCAGCAACGGTGGCGGGTTATTTTCACCCCTCCACTTT. Its translation is CASNGGGLFSPLHF.

The rearrangement joins TRBV5-1 to TRBJ2-1; D unresolved. The CDR3 runs to 12 residues. Germline CDR1 and CDR2: SGHRS and YFSETQ. The V and J ends lost 2 bases and 8 bases respectively, with 8 bases between them. The CDR3 protein is CASSFPLDEQFF. The CDR3 DNA reads TGCGCCAGCAGCTTCCCTTTGGATGAGCAGTTCTTC.

Only a few counts were recorded for this clone. The chain is built from TRBV11-2 and TRBJ1-5; D remains ambiguous. V lost 0 bases, J lost 4 bases, and 10 bases lay in between. Per the germline V gene, CDR1 is SGHAT and CDR2 is FQNNGV. This CDR3 spans 15 amino acids. The chain's CDR3 is CASSLDQFSNQPQHF. As DNA, the CDR3 is TGTGCCAGCAGCTTAGACCAGTTTTCGAATCAGCCCCAGCATTTT.

The V gene is TRBV4-3, the J gene TRBJ2-3; possible D gene TRBD2, 5 bases. The CDR3 runs 13 residues. Between the trimmed V and J ends, which lost 1 base and 6 bases, there was a span of 8 bases. From germline, CDR1 is LGHNA and CDR2 YSLEER. This CDR3 reads CASSQGERDTQYF. The CDR3 DNA reads as TGCGCCAGCAGCCAAGGGGAGAGGGATACGCAGTATTTT.

The rearrangement uses TRBV2 and TRBJ2-3; 10 bases agree with TRBD1. Germline CDR1 and CDR2: SNHLY and FYNNEI. The length of the CDR3 is 15 residues. Germline trimming cut 6 bases from V and 0 bases from J; bases unmatched to any gene: 3. The CDR3 is CASSRQGASTDTQYF. CDR3 nucleotide sequence: TGTGCCAGCAGCCGACAGGGGGCCAGCACAGATACGCAGTATTTT.

V and J are TRBV7-9 and TRBJ1-1, with 7 positions matching TRBD1. J gave up 4 bases and V 1 base, and 9 bases lay outside the gene matches. The CDR3 spans 16 residues. Germline V gives CDR1 SEHNR, CDR2 FQNEAQ (reference sequence). The CDR3 region has the DNA TGTGCCAGCAGCTTAGGAGGGGCAGGGGGGGCCACTGAAGCTTTCTTT. This sequence encodes CASSLGGAGGATEAFF.

The chain links TRBV6-5 to TRBJ2-2; perhaps TRBD1 as D (5 bases). The germline V gene has CDR1 MNHEY and CDR2 SVGAGI. The CDR3 consists of 15 residues. The V gene lost 0 bases and the J gene lost 3 bases, with 8 bases spanning the gap. The CDR3 DNA sequence: TGTGCCAGCAGTTACTCGGGGCTCCACACCGGGGAGCTGTTTTTT. The encoded protein is CASSYSGLHTGELFF.

This clone was observed a few times. J is TRBJ2-6 and V is TRBV4-3; D is unresolved. Trimming took 2 bases from V and 1 from J, leaving 15 bases between them. This CDR3 region has 18 residues. Germline V gene lookup returns CDR1 LGHNA and CDR2 YSLEER. The CDR3 loop is CASSQNRDGESGANVLTF. CDR3 bases: TGCGCCAGCAGCCAAAACCGTGATGGGGAATCTGGGGCCAACGTCCTGACTTTC.

The chain has TRBV4-1 and TRBJ1-2; D call uncertain. This CDR3 region has 15 residues. Germline V gene sequence: CDR1 MGHRA, CDR2 YSYEKL. V dropped 1 base and J dropped 4 bases, with 13 bases sitting between them. The CDR3 sequence: CASSQAPGGSYGYTF. Written as DNA, the CDR3 is TGCGCCAGCAGCCAAGCCCCGGGAGGGTCCTATGGCTACACCTTC.

V usage is TRBV4-2 and J usage is TRBJ1-2; D is ambiguous. The length of the CDR3 is 14 residues. CDR1 LGHNA and CDR2 YNFKEQ come from the germline V gene. Between the trimmed V and J ends, which lost 1 base and 0 bases, there was a span of 6 bases. The CDR3 sequence is CASSQGQANYGYTF. The CDR3 coding sequence is TGTGCCAGCAGCCAAGGGCAGGCTAACTATGGCTACACCTTC.

A single count supports this clone. DNA for the CDR3: TGTGCCAGCAGCGTTTCCTCGGGACAGTTGAGCACAGATACGCAGTATTTT. Translation gives CASSVSSGQLSTDTQYF. J is TRBJ2-3 and V is TRBV9; 7 positions match TRBD1. CDR1 is SGDLS, CDR2 YYNGEE, per germline. J was trimmed by 0 bases and V by 2 bases; bases with no gene match: 9. The CDR3 sequence is 17 residues long. Filled out from reference TRBV9 and TRBJ2-3, the complete variable domain reads DSGVTQTPKHLITATGQRVTLRCSPRSGDLSVYWYQQSLDQGLQFLIQYYNGEERAKGNILERFSAQQFPDLHSELNLSSLELGDSALYFCASSVSSGQLSTDTQYFGPGTRLTVL.

V is TRBV7-8 and J is TRBJ1-2; possibly TRBD1 for D (5 bases). From germline, CDR1 is SGHVS and CDR2 FQNEAQ. This CDR3 has 14 residues. V lost 5 bases and J lost 4, with 14 bases in between. CDR3 region: CASSRGDRTYGYTF. CDR3 DNA sequence: TGTGCCAGCAGCCGCGGAGACAGAACCTATGGCTACACCTTC.

The chain uses TRBV7-9 and TRBJ2-7; D not resolved. CDR1 is SEHNR and CDR2 is FQNEAQ in the germline V gene (reference sequence). V lost 5 bases and J lost 7, with 12 bases in between. The CDR3 is 12 residues long. The CDR3 reads CASSLGGREQYF. CDR3 sequence (DNA): TGTGCCAGCAGCCTCGGTGGGCGAGAGCAGTACTTC.

The chain uses TRBV5-1 and TRBJ1-4, with 9 nucleotides matching TRBD1. V lost 4 bases and J lost 8; bases outside the gene matches: 6. CDR3 length: 14 residues. Germline V CDR1 and CDR2: SGHRS, YFSETQ. Written as DNA, the CDR3 is TGCGCCAGCAGCCTACAGGGGGCCGCGGAAAAACTGTTTTTT. It yields the protein CASSLQGAAEKLFF.

The gene calls are TRBV9 and TRBJ1-2; D remains ambiguous. CDR3 size: 13 residues. V lost 0 bases and J 3 bases, leaving 6 bases between the germline ends. Germline V lookup: CDR1 SGDLS, CDR2 YYNGEE. The CDR3 reads CASSVEQDYGYTF. CDR3 nucleotide sequence: TGTGCCAGCAGCGTAGAGCAGGACTATGGCTACACCTTC.

V and J are TRBV7-9 and TRBJ2-7; the D is unclear. CDR1 is SEHNR and CDR2 is FQNEAQ in the germline V gene (reference sequence). The CDR3 covers 15 residues. The V end lost 0 bases, the J end lost 7 bases, and 16 bases lay between the germline ends. CDR3 sequence reads: CASSLAWAANGEQYF. In nucleotides, the CDR3 is TGTGCCAGCAGCTTAGCTTGGGCCGCAAACGGGGAGCAGTACTTC.

The J gene is TRBJ2-2, the V gene TRBV6-5; D is unresolved. Trimming stripped 7 bases from V and 6 bases from J, with 12 bases between. The CDR3 is 13 residues long. Germline V CDR1 and CDR2: MNHEY, SVGAGI. The CDR3 here is CASNSAGAGELFF. The CDR3 DNA sequence: TGTGCCAGCAATTCAGCAGGCGCCGGGGAGCTGTTTTTT.

Only one count was recorded for this clone. J is TRBJ2-7 and V is TRBV27; D is unresolved. V shed 8 bases and J shed 2 bases, with 16 bases lying between them. CDR3 length equals 14 residues. Germline V CDR1 and CDR2: MNHEY, SMNVEV (reference sequence). In DNA, the CDR3 is TGTGCCAGCGGCTGGGGATACAACCCCTACGAGCAGTACTTC. It yields the protein CASGWGYNPYEQYF.

This clone was recorded a few times. V is TRBV19 and J is TRBJ1-5; 7 bases line up with TRBD1. Trimming at V came to 3 bases and at J to 4 bases, leaving 3 bases not matched to a gene. This CDR3 is built from 14 residues. Germline CDR1 is LNHDA and CDR2 is SQIVND (reference sequence). The chain's CDR3 is CASSIAGGNQPQHF. CDR3 nucleotides: TGTGCCAGTAGTATCGCAGGGGGGAATCAGCCCCAGCATTTT.

The chain combines TRBV11-2 with TRBJ1-1, with a tentative D call TRBD1 (5 bases). This CDR3 has 12 amino acids. Germline V gene sequence: CDR1 SGHAT, CDR2 FQNNGV. Trimming removed 4 bases at V and 7 bases at J, with 10 bases between. Written as DNA, the CDR3 is TGTGCCAGCAGCTCGGGACGGAGTGAAGCTTTCTTT. It is translated as CASSSGRSEAFF.

The chain employs TRBV7-2 and TRBJ2-7; 10 bases fit TRBD2. This CDR3 is built from 19 residues. From germline, CDR1 is SGHTA and CDR2 FQGNSA. Trimming cost V 1 base and J 0 bases; bases outside gene matches: 12. DNA of the CDR3: TGTGCCAGCAGCTTAGATCGGGTTAGCGGGGGGCCTTACTCCTACGAGCAGTACTTC. The encoded protein is CASSLDRVSGGPYSYEQYF.

The V call is TRBV19, the J call TRBJ1-4, with 9 bases identical to TRBD1. The CDR3 has 14 residues. The trim removed 5 bases at V and 8 bases at J, leaving 6 bases unmatched. Germline loops: CDR1 LNHDA, CDR2 SQIVND (reference sequence). In DNA, the CDR3 is TGTGCCAGTAGTTCCGGGACAGGGTCGGAAAAACTGTTTTTT. It codes for CASSSGTGSEKLFF.

V and J are TRBV4-3 and TRBJ2-7; 10 positions agree with TRBD1. Trimming cost V 3 bases and J 2 bases; bases outside gene matches: 1. The CDR3 loop spans 14 amino acids. Looked up from germline, CDR1 is LGHNA and CDR2 is YSLEER. CDR3 sequence (DNA): TGCGCCAGCAGCCAGGACAGGGGGGCCTACGAGCAGTACTTC. It codes for CASSQDRGAYEQYF.